This T cell receptor beta chain was captured in a study of radiotherapy plus CTLA-4 blockade in lung cancer. This clone was observed a handful of times. Data came from immunoSEQ multiplex PCR; TCRdb stores just in-frame clones and leaves some out. In the table there are about 60,000 clones, approximately 70% of which are singletons. Source: peripheral blood, taken from a patient treated with radiotherapy plus ipilimumab. The sequence derives from a human donor with non-small cell lung cancer whose response to radiotherapy plus ipilimumab could not be evaluated.

The CDR3: CASSPGLAPMGTEAFF. The CDR3 nucleotides read TGTGCCAGCAGTCCGGGGTTGGCGCCCATGGGAACTGAAGCTTTCTTT. The chain couples TRBV7-3 to TRBJ1-1; D gene uncertain. Trimming shortened V by 6 bases and J by 5 bases, and 22 bases separated the two germline ends. This CDR3 is 16 amino acids long. From germline, CDR1 is SGHTA and CDR2 FQGTGA.